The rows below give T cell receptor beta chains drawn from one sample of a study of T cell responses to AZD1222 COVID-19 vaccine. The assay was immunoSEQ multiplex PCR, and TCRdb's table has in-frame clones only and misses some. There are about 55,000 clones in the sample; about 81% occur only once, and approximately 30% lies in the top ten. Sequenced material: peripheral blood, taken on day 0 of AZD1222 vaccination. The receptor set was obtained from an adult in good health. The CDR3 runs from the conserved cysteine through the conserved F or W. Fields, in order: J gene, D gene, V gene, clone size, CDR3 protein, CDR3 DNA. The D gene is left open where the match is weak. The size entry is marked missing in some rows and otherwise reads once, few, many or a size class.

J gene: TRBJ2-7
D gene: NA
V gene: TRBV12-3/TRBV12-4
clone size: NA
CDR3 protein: CASSHTDTYEQYF
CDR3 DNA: TGTGCCAGCAGCCATACGGACACCTACGAGCAGTACTTC

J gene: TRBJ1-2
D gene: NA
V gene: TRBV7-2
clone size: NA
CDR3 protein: CASSSQGEGGDGYTF
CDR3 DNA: TGTGCCAGCAGCTCCCAAGGGGAGGGGGGCGATGGCTACACCTTC

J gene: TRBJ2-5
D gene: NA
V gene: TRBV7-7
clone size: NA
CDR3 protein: CASSYSGRQETQYF
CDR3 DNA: TGTGCCAGCAGCTATAGCGGAAGGCAAGAGACCCAGTACTTC

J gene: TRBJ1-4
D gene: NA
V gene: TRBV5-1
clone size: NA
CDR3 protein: CASSLGTKNEKLFF
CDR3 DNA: TGCGCCAGCAGCCTAGGGACAAAGAATGAAAAACTGTTTTTT

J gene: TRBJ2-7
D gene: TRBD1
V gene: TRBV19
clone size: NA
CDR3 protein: CASSSTGQGRSEQYF
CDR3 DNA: TGTGCCAGTAGTTCCACCGGACAGGGCAGAAGCGAGCAGTACTTC

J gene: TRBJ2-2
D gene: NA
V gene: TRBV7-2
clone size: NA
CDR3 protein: CASSLGSGTGELFF
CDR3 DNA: TGTGCCAGCAGCTTAGGCAGTGGGACCGGGGAGCTGTTTTTT

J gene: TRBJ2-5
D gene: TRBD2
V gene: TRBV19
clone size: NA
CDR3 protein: CASTGEGLTGETQYF
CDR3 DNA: TGTGCCAGTACGGGGGAGGGGTTAACTGGGGAGACCCAGTACTTC

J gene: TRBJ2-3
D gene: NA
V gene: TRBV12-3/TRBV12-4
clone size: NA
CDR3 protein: CASRPTRRDTQYF
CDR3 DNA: TGTGCCAGCAGACCGACTAGACGGGATACGCAGTATTTT

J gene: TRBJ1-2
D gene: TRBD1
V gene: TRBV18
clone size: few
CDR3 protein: CASSPGQPNYGYTF
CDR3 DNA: TGTGCCAGCTCACCGGGACAGCCTAACTATGGCTACACCTTC

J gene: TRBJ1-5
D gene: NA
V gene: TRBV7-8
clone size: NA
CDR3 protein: CASSLFEYSNQPQHF
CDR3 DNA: TGTGCCAGCAGCTTATTCGAGTATAGCAATCAGCCCCAGCATTTT